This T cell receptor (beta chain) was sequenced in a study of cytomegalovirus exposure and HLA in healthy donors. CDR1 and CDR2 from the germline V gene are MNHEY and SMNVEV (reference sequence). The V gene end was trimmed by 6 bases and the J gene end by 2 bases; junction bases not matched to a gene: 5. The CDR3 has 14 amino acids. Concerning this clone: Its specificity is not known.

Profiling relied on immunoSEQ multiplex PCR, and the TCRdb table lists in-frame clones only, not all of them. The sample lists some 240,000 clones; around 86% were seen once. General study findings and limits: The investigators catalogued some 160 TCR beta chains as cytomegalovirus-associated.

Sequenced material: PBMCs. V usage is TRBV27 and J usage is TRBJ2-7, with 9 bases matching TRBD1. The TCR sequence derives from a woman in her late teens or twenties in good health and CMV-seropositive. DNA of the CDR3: TGTGCCAGCAGGACGGGACAGGGACCCTACGAGCAGTACTTC. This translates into CASRTGQGPYEQYF.